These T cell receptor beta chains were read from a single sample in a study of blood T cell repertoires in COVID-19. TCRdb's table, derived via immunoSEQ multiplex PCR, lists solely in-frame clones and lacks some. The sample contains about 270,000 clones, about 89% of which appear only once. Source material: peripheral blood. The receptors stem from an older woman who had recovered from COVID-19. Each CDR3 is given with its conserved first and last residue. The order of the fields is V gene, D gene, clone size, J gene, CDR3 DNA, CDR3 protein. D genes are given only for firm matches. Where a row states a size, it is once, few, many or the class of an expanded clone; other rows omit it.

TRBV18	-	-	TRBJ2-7	TGTGCCAGCTCAAGGACAGCAGCTTACGAGCAGTACTTC	CASSRTAAYEQYF
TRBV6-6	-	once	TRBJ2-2	TGTGCCAGTCTAGACAGCCTGAGCACCGGGGAGCTGTTTTTT	CASLDSLSTGELFF
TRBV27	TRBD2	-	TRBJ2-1	TGTGCCAGCAGTTCCTCCGGGACTAGCGGGGTCAATGAGCAGTTCTTC	CASSSSGTSGVNEQFF
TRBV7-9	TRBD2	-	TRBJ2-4	TGTGCCAGCAGCCCACTAGCGTCCTACATTCAGTACTTC	CASSPLASYIQYF
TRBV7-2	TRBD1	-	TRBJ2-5	TGTGCCAGCAGCTCGGGACAGGGGGGTGGCCAGTACTTC	CASSSGQGGGQYF
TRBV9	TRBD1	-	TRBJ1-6	TGTGCCAGCAGCGCAGGGGACAGCCTAACCCTCCACTTT	CASSAGDSLTLHF
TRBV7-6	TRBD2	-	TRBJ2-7	TGTGCCAGCCAAGGTAGTAGCGGGGGCTCCCCCCGATTCTACGAGCAGTACTTC	CASQGSSGGSPRFYEQYF
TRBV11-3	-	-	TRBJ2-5	TGTGCCAGCAGCTTAGGATCCGGTGGGACCCAGTACTTC	CASSLGSGGTQYF
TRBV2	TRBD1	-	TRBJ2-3	TGTGCCAGCAGTGAAATTGGGGCAGGGGGAACAGATACGCAGTATTTT	CASSEIGAGGTDTQYF
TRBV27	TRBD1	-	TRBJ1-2	TGTGCCAGCAGTTTCGGACAGGGGGAGCGTTATGGCTACACCTTC	CASSFGQGERYGYTF
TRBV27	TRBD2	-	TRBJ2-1	TGTGCCAGCAGTTTATCCCGACTAGCGGGAAACAATGAGCAGTTCTTC	CASSLSRLAGNNEQFF
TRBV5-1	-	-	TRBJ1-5	TGCGCCAGCAGCTGGGGCGCAGATAGCAATCAGCCCCAGCATTTT	CASSWGADSNQPQHF
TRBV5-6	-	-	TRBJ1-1	TGTGCCAGCAGCTTTAACCTGGGCACCCGAATGAACACTGAAGCTTTCTTT	CASSFNLGTRMNTEAFF
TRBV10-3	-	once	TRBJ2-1	TGTGCCATCAGTGAAGTTCAGGATTACAATGAGCAGTTCTTC	CAISEVQDYNEQFF
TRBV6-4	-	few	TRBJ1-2	TGTGCCAGCAGTGAGGGCACTGGTTATGGCTACACCTTC	CASSEGTGYGYTF
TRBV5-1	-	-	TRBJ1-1	TGCGCCAGCAGCACGGGGGTGAACACTGAAGCTTTCTTT	CASSTGVNTEAFF
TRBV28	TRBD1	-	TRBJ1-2	TGTGCCAGCAGTCAGGACAGGGAGGGCTACACCTTC	CASSQDREGYTF
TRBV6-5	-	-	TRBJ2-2	TGTGCCAGCACCCACCGAGGGGGGGAAGGCGGGGAGCTGTTTTTT	CASTHRGGEGGELFF
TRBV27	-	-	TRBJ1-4	TGTGCCAGCAGTTTCCAGCGGCCTGCAACTAATGAAAAACTGTTTTTT	CASSFQRPATNEKLFF
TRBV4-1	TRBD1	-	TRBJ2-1	TGCGCCAGCAGCCAAGATTCGGGGACAGGGGTCCTTAGCTCCTACAATGAGCAGTTCTTC	CASSQDSGTGVLSSYNEQFF
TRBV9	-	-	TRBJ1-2	TGTGCCAGCAGCGCGGGGGAAGGTGGCTACACCTTC	CASSAGEGGYTF
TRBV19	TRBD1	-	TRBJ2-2	TGTGCCAGTAGTATTGGGACAGGGGACATCGGGGAGCTGTTTTTT	CASSIGTGDIGELFF
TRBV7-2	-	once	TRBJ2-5	TGTGCCAGCAGCCCGAGGCTTAGACCTCAAGAGACCCAGTACTTC	CASSPRLRPQETQYF
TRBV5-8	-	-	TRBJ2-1	TGTGCCAGCAGCTTGGACAGACACAATGAGCAGTTCTTC	CASSLDRHNEQFF
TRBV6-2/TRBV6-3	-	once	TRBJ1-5	TGTGCCAGCAGTTACGGTCGAGTTGGCGGACAGCCCCAGCATTTT	CASSYGRVGGQPQHF
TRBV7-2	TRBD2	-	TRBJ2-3	TGTGCCAGCAGCTTCAGCGGGGGGGCGAGAGATACGCAGTATTTT	CASSFSGGARDTQYF
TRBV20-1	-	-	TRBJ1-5	TGCAGTGCTAGTTTCGGGGGACGGGGTCAGCCCCAGCATTTT	CSASFGGRGQPQHF
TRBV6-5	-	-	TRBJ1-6	TGTGCCAGCAAGGGACACCGAAATTCACCCCTCCACTTT	CASKGHRNSPLHF
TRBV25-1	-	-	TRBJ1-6	TGTGCCAGCAGTGTTGGACACAACTCACCCCTCCACTTT	CASSVGHNSPLHF
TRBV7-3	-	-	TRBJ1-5	TGTGCCAGCAGCCCTCTTATCCAGAAGCCCCAGCATTTT	CASSPLIQKPQHF
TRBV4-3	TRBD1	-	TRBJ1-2	TGCGCCAGCAGCCAAGTTCATGGGACAGCGTACCTTACTAACTATGGCTACACCTTC	CASSQVHGTAYLTNYGYTF
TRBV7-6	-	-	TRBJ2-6	TGTGCCAGCAGCTTAGACACTGGGGCCAACGTCCTGACTTTC	CASSLDTGANVLTF
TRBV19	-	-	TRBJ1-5	TGTGCCAGTAGTATAGTGTCGCAGGGCAATCAGCCCCAGCATTTT	CASSIVSQGNQPQHF
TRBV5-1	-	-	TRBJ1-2	TGCGCCAGCAGCCCGGGAGGGTCGGGACTTAACTATGGCTACACCTTC	CASSPGGSGLNYGYTF
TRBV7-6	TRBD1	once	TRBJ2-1	TGTGCCAGCAGCTGGGGGCCGGGACAGGGGGACTATGAGCAGTTCTTC	CASSWGPGQGDYEQFF
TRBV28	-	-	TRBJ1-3	TGTGCCAGCAGTTTCTCAGGGGCAGGCACCATATATTTT	CASSFSGAGTIYF